The next 19 T cell receptor beta chains were all read from a single sample in a study of blood T cell repertoires in COVID-19. Here immunoSEQ multiplex PCR was the method, and the copy in TCRdb shows in-frame clones only, minus some. This table has around 170,000 clones, over 70% appearing once. Sequenced material: peripheral blood. Receptors originate from a woman aged 55-70 years with acute or convalescent COVID-19.

J is TRBJ2-5 and V is TRBV7-9; 10 nucleotides line up with TRBD1. The CDR3 is 16 amino acids. From germline, CDR1 is SEHNR and CDR2 FQNEAQ (reference sequence). V lost 5 bases and J lost 5; bases outside the gene matches: 11. In DNA form, the CDR3 reads TGTGCCAGCAGCATCAGGCGGGACAGGGGTAGGGAGACCCAGTACTTC. This sequence encodes CASSIRRDRGRETQYF. The full variable domain, its missing parts supplied by reference TRBV7-9 and TRBJ2-5, is DTGVSQNPRHKITKRGQNVTFRCDPISEHNRLYWYRQTLGQGPEFLTYFQNEAQLEKSRLLSDRFSAERPKGSFSTLEIQRTEQGDSAMYLCASSIRRDRGRETQYFGPGTRLLVL.

The J gene is TRBJ2-1, the V gene TRBV3-1 (or the pseudogene TRBV3-2); D not certain. Trimming removed 0 bases from V and 4 bases from J, with 7 bases in between. The germline CDR1 and CDR2 sequences are LGHDT and YNNKEL (reference sequence). There are 14 residues in the CDR3. The CDR3 region has the DNA TGTGCCAGCAGCCAAGACAGGTTATACAATGAGCAGTTCTTC. Encoded protein: CASSQDRLYNEQFF.

This clone was found a few times. The chain's CDR3 is CASDQDRVGTDTQYF. The CDR3 coding sequence is TGTGCCAGCGACCAGGACAGGGTGGGAACAGATACGCAGTATTTT. This chain uses TRBV7-3 with TRBJ2-3; 8 positions agree with TRBD1. The CDR3 is 15 residues long. V lost 8 bases and J lost 3; bases outside the gene matches: 10. Germline lookup yields CDR1 SGHTA and CDR2 FQGTGA.

Regarding this clone: Sequence at one end of the junction differs from germline and may be a read error. The chain links TRBV7-7 to TRBJ1-1; 12 bases fit TRBD1. Germline-derived CDR1 and CDR2 are SSHAT and FNYEAQ (reference sequence). There are 15 residues in the CDR3. CDR3 residues: CASSLPGQGATEAFF. The CDR3 region has the DNA TGTGCTAGCAGCTTACCGGGACAGGGGGCCACTGAAGCTTTCTTT.

V gene TRBV6-6 combines with J gene TRBJ2-7; TRBD2 matches at 7 bases. Germline trimming cut 5 bases from V and 2 bases from J; bases unmatched to any gene: 15. Germline lookup yields CDR1 MNHNY and CDR2 SVGAGI (reference sequence). This CDR3 comprises 17 residues. CDR3 loop: CASSLGEGLVGPYEQYF. In DNA, the CDR3 is TGTGCCAGCAGTCTGGGGGAAGGACTAGTGGGACCCTACGAGCAGTACTTC.

CDR3 region: CACRAGLGIEKLFF. The CDR3 nucleotides read TGTGCCTGCCGGGCGGGGCTAGGAATTGAAAAACTGTTTTTT. The rearrangement uses TRBV6-5 and TRBJ1-4; D possibly corresponds to TRBD1 (5 bases). V shed 11 bases and J shed 7 bases, with 20 bases lying between them. Germline V CDR1 and CDR2: MNHEY, SVGAGI. The CDR3 contains 14 residues.

The chain uses TRBV29-1 and TRBJ1-3; tentatively, D is TRBD1 (5 bases). Germline V gene sequence: CDR1 SQVTM, CDR2 ANQGSEA. V was pared by 0 bases and J by 3 bases, with 9 bases between. The CDR3 consists of 14 residues. The CDR3 is CSVEDRGLGNTIYF. The CDR3 DNA sequence: TGCAGCGTTGAAGATCGGGGACTTGGAAACACCATATATTTT.

The rearrangement links TRBV9 to TRBJ2-1, with D maybe TRBD1 (5 bases). Germline CDR1 is SGDLS and CDR2 is YYNGEE. V dropped 6 bases and J dropped 4 bases, with 17 bases sitting between them. The CDR3 consists of 15 residues. This CDR3 is CASTEVGVAYNEQFF. As DNA, the CDR3 is TGTGCCAGCACCGAGGTAGGGGTTGCTTACAATGAGCAGTTCTTC.

The gene calls are TRBV6-5 and TRBJ1-2; 7 nucleotides line up with TRBD1. The CDR3 totals 14 residues. V lost 4 bases, J lost 7 bases, and 9 bases stayed unmatched. CDR1 and CDR2 from the germline V gene are MNHEY and SVGAGI. DNA of the CDR3: TGTGCCAGCAGTTTCGCCGGGACAGTGGGTGGCTACACCTTC. Encoded protein: CASSFAGTVGGYTF.

This chain joins TRBV5-4 and TRBJ1-4; the D is unclear. The V gene lost 3 bases and the J gene lost 3 bases, with 9 bases spanning the gap. The germline V gene encodes CDR1 SGHNT and CDR2 YYREEE (reference sequence). The CDR3 consists of 14 residues. The CDR3 nucleotides read TGTGCCAGCAGCTCCGGGGTTGCTAATGAAAAACTGTTTTTT. Protein: CASSSGVANEKLFF.

The J gene is TRBJ2-3, the V gene TRBV6-5; D not certain. The CDR3 is made up of 14 amino acids. Germline V gives CDR1 MNHEY, CDR2 SVGAGI. V lost 6 bases to trimming and J lost 1 base, with 11 bases between them. The CDR3 spells CASRSGHGTDTQYF. The CDR3 coding sequence is TGTGCCAGCAGATCTGGCCACGGCACAGATACGCAGTATTTT.

The table lists this clone with a count of one. This chain uses TRBV29-1 with TRBJ1-1; 8 nucleotides agree with TRBD1. Germline CDR1 is SQVTM and CDR2 is ANQGSEA. The CDR3 is 13 residues long. Trimming at V came to 7 bases and at J to 5 bases, leaving 9 bases not matched to a gene. Here the CDR3 reads CSGLTGAETEAFF. CDR3 coding DNA: TGCAGCGGTCTGACAGGGGCGGAGACTGAAGCTTTCTTT.

This sequence joins TRBV5-4 and TRBJ2-1; TRBD1 agrees at 10 bases. This CDR3 spans 16 amino acids. J gave up 6 bases and V 6 bases, and 12 bases lay outside the gene matches. Germline V gene lookup returns CDR1 SGHNT and CDR2 YYREEE (reference sequence). CDR3 DNA sequence: TGTGCCAGCAACCCGACAGGGGGCGAATTTCGCAATGAGCAGTTCTTC. Translated: CASNPTGGEFRNEQFF.

The V call is TRBV28, the J call TRBJ1-2; TRBD1 agrees at 8 bases. This CDR3 spans 15 amino acids. Germline V gene sequence: CDR1 MDHEN, CDR2 SYDVKM. J lost 4 bases, V lost 6 bases, and 10 bases had no gene match. CDR3 loop: CASSRAGTGSYGYTF. Here the CDR3 DNA reads TGTGCCAGCAGCCGCGCCGGGACAGGCAGCTATGGCTACACCTTC.

This clone was detected a few times. As DNA, the CDR3 is TGTGCCAGTAGTATCCTGACAGGGCGGACTGAAGCTTTCTTT. It specifies CASSILTGRTEAFF. The chain employs TRBV19 and TRBJ1-1, with 7 positions matching TRBD1. The CDR3 consists of 14 residues. The junction had 6 bases not matched to a gene; V was cut back by 3 bases and J by 5 bases. The germline V gene has CDR1 LNHDA and CDR2 SQIVND (reference sequence).

The rearrangement links TRBV5-1 to TRBJ2-2; 7 positions match TRBD1. V lost 4 bases and J lost 6; bases outside the gene matches: 12. The CDR3 consists of 16 residues. CDR1 is SGHRS and CDR2 is YFSETQ in the germline V gene. The CDR3 region is CASSPAGQAGPGELFF. The CDR3 coding sequence is TGCGCCAGCAGCCCAGCAGGACAGGCTGGCCCCGGGGAGCTGTTTTTT.

The genes are TRBV4-3 and TRBJ2-3, with D possibly being TRBD1 (6 bases). V lost 3 bases and J 5 bases, leaving 12 bases between the germline ends. There are 14 residues in the CDR3. In germline, CDR1 is LGHNA, CDR2 YSLEER. CDR3 sequence reads: CASSQQGRVDTQYF. The CDR3 nucleotides are TGCGCCAGCAGCCAGCAGGGGCGAGTAGATACGCAGTATTTT.

The chain recombines TRBV4-3 with TRBJ1-5, with TRBD1 identical over 7 bases. The CDR3 extends over 16 amino acids. Germline loops: CDR1 LGHNA, CDR2 YSLEER. V lost 3 bases, J lost 3 bases, and 8 bases stayed unmatched. CDR3: CASSQALTGTNQPQHF. The CDR3, as DNA: TGCGCCAGCAGCCAGGCCCTGACAGGGACCAATCAGCCCCAGCATTTT.

Written as DNA, the CDR3 is TGTGCCAGCAGTTTGTCCCGGGTACAAACTGAAGCTTTCTTT. Translated, it gives CASSLSRVQTEAFF. The chain couples TRBV28 to TRBJ1-1; D remains ambiguous. The CDR3 covers 14 residues. V dropped 3 bases and J dropped 5 bases, with 13 bases sitting between them. In germline, CDR1 is MDHEN, CDR2 SYDVKM.